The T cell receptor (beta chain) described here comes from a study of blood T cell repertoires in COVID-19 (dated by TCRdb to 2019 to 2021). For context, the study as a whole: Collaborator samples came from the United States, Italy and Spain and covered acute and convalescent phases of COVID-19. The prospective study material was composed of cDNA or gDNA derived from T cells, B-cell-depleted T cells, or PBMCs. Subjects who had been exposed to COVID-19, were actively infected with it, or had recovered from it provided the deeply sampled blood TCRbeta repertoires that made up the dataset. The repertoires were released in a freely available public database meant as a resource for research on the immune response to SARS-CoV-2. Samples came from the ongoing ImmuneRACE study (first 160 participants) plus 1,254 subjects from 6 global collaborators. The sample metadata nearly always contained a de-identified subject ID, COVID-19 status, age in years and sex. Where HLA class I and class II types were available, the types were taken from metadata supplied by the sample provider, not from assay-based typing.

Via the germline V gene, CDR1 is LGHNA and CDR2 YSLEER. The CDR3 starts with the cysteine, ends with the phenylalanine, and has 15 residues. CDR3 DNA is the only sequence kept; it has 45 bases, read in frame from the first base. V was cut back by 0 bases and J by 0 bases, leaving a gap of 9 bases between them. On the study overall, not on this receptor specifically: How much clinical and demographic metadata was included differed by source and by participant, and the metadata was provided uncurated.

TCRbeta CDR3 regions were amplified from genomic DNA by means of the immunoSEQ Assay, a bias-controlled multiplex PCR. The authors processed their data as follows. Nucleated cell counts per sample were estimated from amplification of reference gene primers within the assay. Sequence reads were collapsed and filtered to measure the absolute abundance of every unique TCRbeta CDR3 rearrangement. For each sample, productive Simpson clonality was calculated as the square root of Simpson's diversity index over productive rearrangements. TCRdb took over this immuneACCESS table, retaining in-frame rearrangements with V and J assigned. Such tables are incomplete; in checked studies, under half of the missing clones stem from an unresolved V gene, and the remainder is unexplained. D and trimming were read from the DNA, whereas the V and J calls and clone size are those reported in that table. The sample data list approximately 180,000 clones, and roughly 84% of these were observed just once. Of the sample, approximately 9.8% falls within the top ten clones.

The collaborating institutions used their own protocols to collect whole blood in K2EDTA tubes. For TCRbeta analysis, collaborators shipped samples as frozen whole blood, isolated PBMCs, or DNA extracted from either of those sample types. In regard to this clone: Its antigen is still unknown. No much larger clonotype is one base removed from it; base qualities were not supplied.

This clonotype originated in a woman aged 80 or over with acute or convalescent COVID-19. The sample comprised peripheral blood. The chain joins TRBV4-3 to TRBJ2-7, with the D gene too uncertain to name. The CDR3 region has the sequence CASSQDQRSSYEQYF. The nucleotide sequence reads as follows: TGCGCCAGCAGCCAAGATCAGCGTTCCTCCTACGAGCAGTACTTC.